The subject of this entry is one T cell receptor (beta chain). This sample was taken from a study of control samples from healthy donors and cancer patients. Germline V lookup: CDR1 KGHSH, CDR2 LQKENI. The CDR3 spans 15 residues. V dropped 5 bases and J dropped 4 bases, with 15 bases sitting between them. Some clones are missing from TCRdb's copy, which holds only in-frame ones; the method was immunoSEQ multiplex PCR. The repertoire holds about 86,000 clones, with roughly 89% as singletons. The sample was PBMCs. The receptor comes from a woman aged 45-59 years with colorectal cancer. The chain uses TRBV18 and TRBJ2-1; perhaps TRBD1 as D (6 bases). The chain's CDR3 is CASSGQSGVYNEQFF. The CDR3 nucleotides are TGTGCCAGCTCAGGACAGTCTGGGGTATACAATGAGCAGTTCTTC.